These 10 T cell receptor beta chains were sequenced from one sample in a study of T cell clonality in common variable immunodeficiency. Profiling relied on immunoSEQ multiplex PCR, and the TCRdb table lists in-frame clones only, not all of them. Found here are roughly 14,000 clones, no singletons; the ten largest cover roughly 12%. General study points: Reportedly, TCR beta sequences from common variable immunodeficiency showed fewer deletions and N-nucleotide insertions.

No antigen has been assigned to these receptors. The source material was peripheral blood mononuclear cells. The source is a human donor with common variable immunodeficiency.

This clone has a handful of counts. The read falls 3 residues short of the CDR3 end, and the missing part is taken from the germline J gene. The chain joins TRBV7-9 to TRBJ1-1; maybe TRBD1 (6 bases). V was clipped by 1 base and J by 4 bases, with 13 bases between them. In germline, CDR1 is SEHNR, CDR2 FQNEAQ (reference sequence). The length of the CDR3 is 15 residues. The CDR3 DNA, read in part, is TGTGCCAGCAGCTTAGATGCAGGGGCTAGCACTGAA. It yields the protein CASSLDAGASTE. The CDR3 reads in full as CASSLDAGASTEAFF. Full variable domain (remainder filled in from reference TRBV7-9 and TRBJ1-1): DTGVSQNPRHKITKRGQNVTFRCDPISEHNRLYWYRQTLGQGPEFLTYFQNEAQLEKSRLLSDRFSAERPKGSFSTLEIQRTEQGDSAMYLCASSLDAGASTEAFFGQGTRLTVV.

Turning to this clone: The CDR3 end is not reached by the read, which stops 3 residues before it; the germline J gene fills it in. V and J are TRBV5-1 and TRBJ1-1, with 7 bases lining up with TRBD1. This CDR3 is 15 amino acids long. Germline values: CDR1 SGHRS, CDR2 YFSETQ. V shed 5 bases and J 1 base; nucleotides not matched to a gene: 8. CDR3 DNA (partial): TGCGCCAGCAGGGGAAGGGGGCGCGGGAACACTGAA. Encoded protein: CASRGRGRGNTE. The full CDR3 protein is CASRGRGRGNTEAFF.

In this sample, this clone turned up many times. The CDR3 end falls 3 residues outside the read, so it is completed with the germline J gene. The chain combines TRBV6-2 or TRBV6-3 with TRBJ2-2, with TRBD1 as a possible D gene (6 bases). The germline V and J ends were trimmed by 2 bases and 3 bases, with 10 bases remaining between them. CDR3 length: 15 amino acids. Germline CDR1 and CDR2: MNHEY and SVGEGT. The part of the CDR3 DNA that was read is TGTGCCAGCAGTTACCAACAGGGTCACACCGGGGAG. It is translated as CASSYQQGHTGE. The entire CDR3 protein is CASSYQQGHTGELFF.

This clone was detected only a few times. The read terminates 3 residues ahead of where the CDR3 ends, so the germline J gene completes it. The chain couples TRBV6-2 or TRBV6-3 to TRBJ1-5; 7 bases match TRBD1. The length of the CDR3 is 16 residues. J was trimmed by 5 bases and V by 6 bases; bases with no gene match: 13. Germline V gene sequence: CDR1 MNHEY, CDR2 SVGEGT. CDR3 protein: CASSGQGGQSYQPQHF. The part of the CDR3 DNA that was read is TGTGCCAGCAGCGGCCAGGGGGGACAGTCGTATCAGCCC.

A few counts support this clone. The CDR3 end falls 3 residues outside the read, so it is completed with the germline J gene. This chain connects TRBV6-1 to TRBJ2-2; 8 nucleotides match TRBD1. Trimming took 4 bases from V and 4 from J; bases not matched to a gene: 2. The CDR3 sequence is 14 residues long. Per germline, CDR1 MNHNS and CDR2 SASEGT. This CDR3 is CASSVTGGTGELFF. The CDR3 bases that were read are TGTGCCAGCAGTGTCACAGGGGGCACCGGGGAG.

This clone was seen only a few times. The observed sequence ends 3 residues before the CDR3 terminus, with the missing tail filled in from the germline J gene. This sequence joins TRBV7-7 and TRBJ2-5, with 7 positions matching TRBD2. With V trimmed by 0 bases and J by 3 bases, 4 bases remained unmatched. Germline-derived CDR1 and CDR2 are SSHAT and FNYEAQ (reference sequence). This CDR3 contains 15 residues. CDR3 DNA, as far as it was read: TGTGCCAGCAGCTTAGCGGGGGGGGGAAAAGAGACC. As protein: CASSLAGGGKET. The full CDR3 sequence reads CASSLAGGGKETQYF.

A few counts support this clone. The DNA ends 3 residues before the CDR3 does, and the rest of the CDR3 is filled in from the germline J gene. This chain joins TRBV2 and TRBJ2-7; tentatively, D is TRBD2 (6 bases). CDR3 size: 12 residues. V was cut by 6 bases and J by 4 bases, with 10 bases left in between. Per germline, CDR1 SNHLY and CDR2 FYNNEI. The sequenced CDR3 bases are TGTGCCAGCAGGGACTACCGATACGAG. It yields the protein CASRDYRYE. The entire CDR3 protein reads CASRDYRYEQYF.

CDR3 DNA (partial): TGTGCCAGTAGCCTGACAGGGGTGACTAATGAAAAA. This encodes CASSLTGVTNEK. The complete CDR3 protein is CASSLTGVTNEKLFF. The rearrangement joins TRBV19 to TRBJ1-4; TRBD1 matches at 8 bases. The read finishes 3 residues shy of the CDR3 end, and the germline J gene is used to complete it. The CDR3 is 15 amino acids. The J segment lost 2 bases and the V segment lost 6 bases, leaving 5 bases of the junction unmatched. Germline CDR1 is LNHDA and CDR2 is SQIVND (reference sequence).

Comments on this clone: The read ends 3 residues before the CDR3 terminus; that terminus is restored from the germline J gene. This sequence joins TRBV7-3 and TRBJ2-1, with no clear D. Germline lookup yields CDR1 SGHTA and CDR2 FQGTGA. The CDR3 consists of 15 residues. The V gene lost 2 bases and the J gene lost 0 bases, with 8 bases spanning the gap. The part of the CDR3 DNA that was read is TGTGCCAGCAGCTTAGATTCTAGCTCCTACAATGAG. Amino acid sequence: CASSLDSSSYNE. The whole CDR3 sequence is CASSLDSSSYNEQFF.

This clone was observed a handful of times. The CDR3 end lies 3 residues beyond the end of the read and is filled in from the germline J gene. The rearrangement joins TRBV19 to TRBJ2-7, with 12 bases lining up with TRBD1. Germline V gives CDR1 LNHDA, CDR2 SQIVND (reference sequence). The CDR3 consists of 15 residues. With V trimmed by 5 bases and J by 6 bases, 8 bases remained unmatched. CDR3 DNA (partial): TGTGCCAGTAGTGCCCCCGGGACAGGGGGCTCCGAG. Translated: CASSAPGTGGSE. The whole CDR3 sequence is CASSAPGTGGSEQYF.